This T cell receptor (beta chain) was captured in a study of T cell responses to AZD1222 COVID-19 vaccine. Across the whole study: Second-dose schedules of about 4 or about 12 weeks were combined.

Germline V gene sequence: CDR1 SGHRS, CDR2 YFSETQ. The CDR3 sequence is 15 residues long. The V end lost 5 bases, the J end lost 4 bases, and 18 bases lay between the germline ends. The count of this clone is one. No antigen is known for it. Notes on the study in general: It should be noted that donors were predominantly white British and more often female, and clonal diversity was possibly underestimated. Just a handful of AZD1222 recipients were seropositive at baseline. All repertoire sampling was performed exclusively after the peak T cell response.

Assay: immunoSEQ multiplex PCR; the TCRdb copy retains only in-frame clones and omits some. Of about 120,000 clones listed, approximately 85% are singletons. The sequencing here drew on peripheral blood, taken on day 0 of AZD1222 vaccination. The receptor was isolated from an adult in good health. This chain links TRBV5-1 with TRBJ1-1; D gene uncertain. CDR3 in amino acids: CASRATTATSTEAFF. The CDR3 nucleotides are TGCGCCAGCAGGGCAACTACAGCGACGAGCACTGAAGCTTTCTTT.